Below, one T cell receptor (beta chain) is given with its context. Membership in each cohort depended on participant-reported clinical history. These data come from a study of blood T cell repertoires in COVID-19. Study as a whole: The United States, Italy and Spain provided the acute and convalescent COVID-19 samples.

In germline, CDR1 is SGHTA, CDR2 FQGTGA. V was clipped by 3 bases and J by 5 bases; unmatched bases: 4. The length of the CDR3 is 14 residues. Original data processing: How many nucleated cells were present was estimated from reference gene primer amplification. The assay was immunoSEQ multiplex PCR, and TCRdb's table has in-frame clones only and misses some. That table furnishes V, J and clone size, whereas the DNA furnished D and trimming. This table holds 200,000 to 250,000 clones, approximately 90% found once. The sequenced material came from PBMCs or T cells enriched from blood (not recorded which). The chain is built from TRBV7-3 and TRBJ2-1, with 7 bases identical to TRBD1. The clonotype was recovered from a woman younger than 45 who had recovered from COVID-19. The DNA of the CDR3 is TGTGCCAGCAGCTTGGACAGGTGGAACAATGAGCAGTTCTTC. Translating it yields CASSLDRWNNEQFF.